The T cell receptor (beta chain) under discussion was sequenced for a study of regulatory T cells in long-lasting Graves disease. Time point here: newly diagnosed GD, antithyroid drugs for less than 3 months. PBMC RNA served as the TCR library source. The CDR3 runs to 15 residues. Deletions cut 6 bases from V and 11 bases from J, with 23 bases between. Germline loops: CDR1 SEHNR, CDR2 FQNEAQ (reference sequence). Sequencing libraries for TCR beta were prepared with iRepertoire HTBI primers and Arm-PCR of CDR3 regions. In TCRdb, the multiplex PCR reads were re-called with MiXCR into one record per CDR3 protein. Of 450,000 to 600,000 distinct CDR3 sequences listed, less than 15% are singletons. The sample also formed part of further work on T cells in Graves' hyperthyroidism and ophthalmopathy. As that report states: Absent ophthalmopathy progression within 18 months defined stable Graves' hyperthyroidism.

Sequencing used peripheral blood mononuclear cells (PBMCs), obtained at new diagnosis, from a patient treated with antithyroid drugs. This TCR was recovered from a man aged 30-40 years with Graves disease. The chain employs TRBV7-9 and TRBJ1-3; D is unclear. CDR3 sequence (DNA): TGTGCCAGCAGGGTCTCCGGGGAGCTGTTTACGCCCATATATTTT. Translated: CASRVSGELFTPIYF.